Following are 12 T cell receptor beta chains from one sample sequenced in a study of T and B cells in COVID-19 patients. Multiplex PCR with BIOMED2 TRB-A/B primer pools amplified TRB rearrangements. Each CDR3 protein gets one entry after TCRdb re-called the multiplex PCR reads with MiXCR. The repertoire includes 10,000 or so distinct CDR3 sequences, 33% of them detected once, and roughly a sixth sits in the top ten. TRB was amplified from about 260-540 ng of blood genomic DNA. What was sequenced was blood. The receptors were gathered from a human donor with active COVID-19.

Sample share makes this clonotype medium-sized (0.01 to 0.1%). This rearrangement joins TRBV29-1 to TRBJ1-6; D unclear. The germline CDR1 and CDR2 sequences are SQVTM and ANQGSEA. CDR3 length: 13 residues. V was shortened by 3 bases and J by 8 bases, with 11 bases between the two germline ends. The CDR3 spells CSVEKYWDSPLHF. The CDR3 bases are TGCAGCGTTGAGAAATATTGGGATTCACCCCTCCACTTT.

By share, this clonotype counts as medium-sized. V and J are TRBV6-5 and TRBJ2-2; 12 bases match TRBD2. Germline values: CDR1 MNHEY, CDR2 SVGAGI. The CDR3 sequence is 17 residues long. J gave up 1 base and V 6 bases, and 6 bases lay outside the gene matches. The CDR3 DNA reads as TGTGCCAGCAGAACTCTAGCGGGGGGGAGGAACACCGGGGAGCTGTTTTTT. This sequence encodes CASRTLAGGRNTGELFF.

This sequence joins TRBV19 and TRBJ1-2; TRBD1 aligns across 9 bases. V lost 6 bases, J lost 7 bases, and 6 bases stayed unmatched. Germline V gene sequence: CDR1 LNHDA, CDR2 SQIVND (reference sequence). The CDR3 spans 13 residues. CDR3 protein: CASSTTGGGGYTF. The CDR3 DNA reads as TGTGCCAGTAGCACAACAGGGGGCGGTGGCTACACCTTC.

The chain employs TRBV30 and TRBJ2-5, with 7 nucleotides matching TRBD1. The CDR3 covers 13 residues. The ends lost 5 bases at V and 5 bases at J; junction bases unmatched: 8. Germline-derived CDR1 and CDR2 are GTSNPN and SVGIG (reference sequence). As DNA, the CDR3 is TGTGCCTGGGTCACAGGGGCCGGGGAGACCCAGTACTTC. Amino acid sequence: CAWVTGAGETQYF.

The chain uses TRBV14 and TRBJ2-5; D remains unclear. Trimming removed 4 bases at V and 2 bases at J, with 11 bases between. The CDR3 length is 14 residues. Looked up from germline, CDR1 is SGHDN and CDR2 is FVKESK. CDR3 nucleotides: TGTGCCAGCAGCCCGAGGCCTAAACAAGAGACCCAGTACTTC. As protein: CASSPRPKQETQYF.

The V call is TRBV19, the J call TRBJ2-7; the D gene is possibly TRBD1 (5 bases). V dropped 10 bases and J dropped 4 bases, with 20 bases sitting between them. Germline V gene data show CDR1 as LNHDA and CDR2 as SQIVND (reference sequence). The CDR3 is 14 residues long. DNA for the CDR3: TGTGCCATTAGAAGTCCAGGGTCTAATTACGAGCAGTACTTC. It yields the protein CAIRSPGSNYEQYF.

In its sample, this clonotype ranks as medium-sized (0.01 to 0.1%). The V and J genes are TRBV12-3 or TRBV12-4 and TRBJ2-2; no clear D. The V gene lost 2 bases and the J gene lost 0 bases, with 1 base spanning the gap. The CDR3 sequence is 13 residues long. CDR3: CASSLPNTGELFF. CDR3 bases: TGTGCCAGCAGTTTACCGAACACCGGGGAGCTGTTTTTT.

The CDR3 coding sequence is TGTGCCAGCCGGGAGGGGGCCTACGAGCAGTACTTC. It translates to CASREGAYEQYF. V and J are TRBV5-6 and TRBJ2-7, with 8 nucleotides matching TRBD2. This CDR3 region has 12 residues. The germline gives CDR1 SGHDT, CDR2 YYEEEE. Trimming at V came to 7 bases and at J to 2 bases, leaving 2 bases not matched to a gene.

The CDR3, as DNA: TGCAGTGCCGACTCGTTTGGGGGGGGGAACACCGGGGAGCTGTTTTTT. Encoded protein: CSADSFGGGNTGELFF. This sequence joins TRBV20-1 and TRBJ2-2, with TRBD2 matching over 7 bases. The CDR3 runs 16 residues. Germline V lookup: CDR1 DFQATT, CDR2 SNEGSKA (reference sequence). The J segment lost 1 base and the V segment lost 6 bases, leaving 11 bases of the junction unmatched.

The genes are TRBV6-5 and TRBJ2-7, with D possibly being TRBD1 or TRBD2 (5 bases each). Between the trimmed V and J ends, which lost 6 bases and 4 bases, there was a span of 19 bases. The germline CDR1 and CDR2 sequences are MNHEY and SVGAGI. The CDR3 runs 15 residues. CDR3 protein: CASSQAGTGNYEQYF. In DNA form, the CDR3 reads TGTGCCAGCAGCCAAGCTGGGACGGGGAATTACGAGCAGTACTTC.

The CDR3 reads CASSRPDGYGYTF. The DNA for the CDR3 is TGTGCCAGCAGCCGGCCGGACGGCTATGGCTACACCTTC. The chain couples TRBV6-5 to TRBJ1-2; D gene unclear. Trimming left V 6 bases short and J 4 bases short, with 12 bases between. CDR1 MNHEY and CDR2 SVGAGI come from the germline V gene. The CDR3 contains 13 residues.

The chain is built from TRBV12-3 or TRBV12-4 and TRBJ2-3; TRBD2 matches 13 bases. Trimming at V came to 7 bases and at J to 3 bases, leaving 4 bases not matched to a gene. The CDR3 runs 15 residues. The DNA of the CDR3 is TGTGCCAGCAAAACTAGCGGGGGGGCAACAGATACGCAGTATTTT. This codes for CASKTSGGATDTQYF.